This T cell receptor (beta chain) was documented in a study of naive and memory T cell subsets. Germline V lookup: CDR1 LGHNA, CDR2 YSLEER. The CDR3 runs 18 residues. Trimming cost V 1 base and J 6 bases, with 23 bases left between them. This clonotype was counted at least ten times. Its matching antigen is unknown. The SP2 primer and nested alpha and beta constant region primers amplified ligated cDNA in four rounds. Using its own MiXCR run on the UMI-ligation and nested PCR reads, TCRdb lists one record per CDR3 protein. Of more than 20,000 distinct CDR3 sequences in the sample, about 6.4% were seen once. Findings of the study overall: Tuberculin site TCR excess was interpreted as type IV hypersensitivity infiltration.

The treatment here: skin biopsy from PPD injection site in Mantoux-positive individual. An oligonucleotide containing a UMI was ligated to the 3' end of TCR cDNA. The chain links TRBV4-3 to TRBJ2-3; D perhaps matches TRBD2 (6 bases). The material sequenced was skin, taken from a tuberculin skin test site. The TCR originated in an adult in good health. The CDR3 is CASSQGGGVLEAFDTQYF. In DNA form, the CDR3 reads TGCGCCAGCAGCCAAGGGGGCGGGGTCTTGGAAGCCTTCGATACGCAGTATTTT.